Detailed here is one T cell receptor (beta chain). The entry originates in a study of blood T cell repertoires in COVID-19. Sequencing was performed with immunoSEQ multiplex PCR; in TCRdb, only in-frame clones are kept and a portion is missing. The table lists about 200,000 clones, about 80% of them singletons, with roughly 15% in the top ten. The TCR originated in a man between 35 and 55 years old who had recovered from COVID-19. The specimen was PBMCs or T cells enriched from blood (not recorded which).

The CDR3 DNA sequence: TGTGCAAGTCGCCTACCACGGACTAGCTGCACGAGCTCCTACAATGAGCAGTTCTTC. It translates to CASRLPRTSCTSSYNEQFF. This chain uses TRBV12-2 with TRBJ2-1; the DNA was not compared with TRBD2, the D call given in the table. TRBV12-2 is a pseudogene segment. This CDR3 is built from 19 residues.